This entry is about one TCR beta chain. The protocol was immunoSEQ multiplex PCR, while the TCRdb copy is restricted to in-frame clones and leaves out a portion. The sample consists of roughly 73,000 clones, about 90% of them appearing once. CDR3 length equals 13 residues. CDR1 and CDR2 from the germline V gene are LNHDA and SQIVND (reference sequence). The J segment lost 4 bases and the V segment lost 8 bases, leaving 7 bases of the junction unmatched. The source of the sample is a study of OX40 agonist ivuxolimab in advanced cancers. Across the study: Patients got intravenous ivuxolimab at 0.01 to 10 mg/kg every 2 weeks. Age averaged 60 years (range about 20 to 80), and just over 80% were male.

The chain carries TRBV19 and TRBJ1-2; 7 nucleotides match TRBD1. Material: CD4+ or CD8+ T cells sorted from blood, obtained in a trial of the OX40 agonist ivuxolimab. This clonotype was sampled from an adult with an advanced solid tumor such as melanoma, head and neck, liver or kidney cancer. CDR3 amino acids: CASSKDRAYGYTF. The CDR3 coding sequence is TGTGCCAGTTCAAAAGACAGGGCCTATGGCTACACCTTC.